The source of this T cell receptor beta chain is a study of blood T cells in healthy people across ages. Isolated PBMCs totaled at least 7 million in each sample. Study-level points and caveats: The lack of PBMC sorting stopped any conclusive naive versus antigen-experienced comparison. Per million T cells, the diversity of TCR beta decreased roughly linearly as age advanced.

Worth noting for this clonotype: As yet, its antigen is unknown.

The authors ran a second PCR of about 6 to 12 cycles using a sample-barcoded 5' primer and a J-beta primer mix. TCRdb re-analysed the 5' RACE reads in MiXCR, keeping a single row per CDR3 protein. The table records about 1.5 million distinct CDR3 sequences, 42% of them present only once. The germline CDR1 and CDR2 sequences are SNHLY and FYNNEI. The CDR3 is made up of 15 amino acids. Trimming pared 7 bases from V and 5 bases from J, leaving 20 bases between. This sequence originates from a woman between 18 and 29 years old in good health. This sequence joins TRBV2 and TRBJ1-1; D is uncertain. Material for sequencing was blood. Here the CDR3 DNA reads TGTGCCAGCAAGGTACGGCAGGATACGAATACTGAAGCTTTCTTT. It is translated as CASKVRQDTNTEAFF.